One T cell receptor (beta chain) is described in this entry. The sample originates from a study of OX40 agonist ivuxolimab in advanced cancers. Study-wide background: Every patient in dose escalation had hepatocellular carcinoma, melanoma, renal cell or head and neck cancer.

The assay was immunoSEQ multiplex PCR, and TCRdb's table has in-frame clones only and misses some. The sample shows about 80,000 clones, 80% to 95% of them seen only once. The V and J ends lost 4 bases and 7 bases respectively, with 3 bases between them. The CDR3 runs to 10 residues. The germline V gene encodes CDR1 MNHEY and CDR2 SMNVEV (reference sequence). This TCR came from an adult with an advanced solid tumor such as melanoma, head and neck, liver or kidney cancer. The chain has TRBV27 and TRBJ2-3; D ambiguous. The sequencing used CD4+ or CD8+ T cells sorted from blood, collected in a trial of the OX40 agonist ivuxolimab. The CDR3 spells CASSSNTQYF. In nucleotides, the CDR3 is TGTGCCAGCAGTTCTAATACGCAGTATTTT.